This T cell receptor (beta chain) was obtained from a study of blood T cell repertoires in COVID-19 (dated by TCRdb to 2018 to 2020). Turning to the overall study: Samples from collaborators originated in the United States, Italy and Spain and spanned both the acute and convalescent phases of COVID-19. The prospective study material was composed of cDNA or gDNA derived from T cells, B-cell-depleted T cells, or PBMCs. Samples came from the ongoing ImmuneRACE study (first 160 participants) plus 1,254 subjects from 6 global collaborators. The repertoires were made available in a free public database intended to serve as a resource for research on the immune response to SARS-CoV-2. The sample metadata nearly always contained a de-identified subject ID, COVID-19 status, age in years and sex. Deeply sampled blood TCRbeta repertoires from subjects exposed to, actively infected with, or recovered from COVID-19 were included in the dataset. Where available, HLA class I and class II types were obtained from metadata supplied by the sample provider rather than from assay-based typing. The paper as a whole reports these results and caveats: Clinical and demographic metadata were provided uncurated, with the amount varying by source and participant.

In Seattle, one collaborating source enrolled patients while the infection was active and tracked those patients longitudinally over the course of disease. Whole blood was collected in K2EDTA tubes by collaborating institutions according to the institutions' own protocols. Collaborator samples were shipped for TCRbeta analysis as frozen whole blood, isolated PBMCs, or DNA extracted from either sample type. The immunoSEQ Assay, a bias-controlled multiplex PCR, was used to amplify TCRbeta CDR3 regions from genomic DNA. Concerning the study's data processing: The number of nucleated cells in each sample was estimated from the amplification of reference gene primers within the assay. To quantify the absolute abundance of each unique TCRbeta CDR3 rearrangement, sequence reads were collapsed and filtered. Productive Simpson clonality was computed per sample as the square root of Simpson's diversity index over productive rearrangements. Held by TCRdb, this immuneACCESS table contains in-frame sequences only and omits some clones. Under half of the omission traces to an unresolved V gene where checked; the cause of the rest is unknown. V and J calls plus clone size are reproduced from that table; the DNA served to infer D and trimming. Counted in this sample were 60,000 to 85,000 clones; 70% to 90% of them appeared once. Approximately 9.9% of the sample is taken by the ten largest.

Of note for this clone: The target of this receptor is not known. No qualities accompany the bases; no much larger clone lies one base away.

The sequence came from a man in his 60s with COVID-19, enrolled during active disease. Sequencing was carried out using peripheral blood.

The sequenced DNA: TGCGCCAGCAGCCTGACAGGGCAGACCACCTACGAGCAGTACTTC. This sequence encodes CASSLTGQTTYEQYF. The receptor chain draws on TRBV4-1 and TRBJ2-7; TRBD1 lines up with 7 middle nucleotides. V and J are trimmed by 4 bases and 2 bases, and the gene matches miss 8 bases of the junction. Counted from cysteine to phenylalanine, this CDR3 has 15 amino acids. Here the CDR3 DNA is all that survives: 45 bases in frame from base 1. Reading the germline V gene gives CDR1 MGHRA and CDR2 YSYEKL.